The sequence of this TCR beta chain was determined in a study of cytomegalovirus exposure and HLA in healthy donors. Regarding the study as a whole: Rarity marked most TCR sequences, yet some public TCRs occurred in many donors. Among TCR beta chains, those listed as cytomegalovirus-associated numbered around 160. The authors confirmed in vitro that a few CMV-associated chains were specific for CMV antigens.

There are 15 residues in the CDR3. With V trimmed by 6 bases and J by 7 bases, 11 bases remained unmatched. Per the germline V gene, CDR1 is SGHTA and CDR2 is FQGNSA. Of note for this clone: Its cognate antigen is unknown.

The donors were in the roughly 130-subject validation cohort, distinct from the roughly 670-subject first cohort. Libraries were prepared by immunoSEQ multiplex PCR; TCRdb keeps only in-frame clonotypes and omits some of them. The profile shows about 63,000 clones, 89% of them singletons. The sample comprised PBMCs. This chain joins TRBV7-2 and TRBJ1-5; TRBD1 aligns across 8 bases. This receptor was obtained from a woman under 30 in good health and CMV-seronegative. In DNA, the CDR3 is TGTGCCAGCAGGCTACGTCAGGGGGCGAACCAGCCCCAGCATTTT. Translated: CASRLRQGANQPQHF.